The entry below gives a single T cell receptor (beta chain) sequence along with its context. Its antigen is not identified. The protocol was immunoSEQ multiplex PCR, while the TCRdb copy is restricted to in-frame clones and leaves out a portion. The repertoire has 150,000 to 170,000 clones, roughly 84% of them found once; the top ten carry around 2.1%. The validation cohort, a group of some 120 subjects, included the donors and was separate from the approximately 680-subject first cohort. The data stem from a study of cytomegalovirus exposure and HLA in healthy donors. Notes on the study in general: According to a later analysis, TCR clusters from the first cohort tended to co-occur in the 100 to 150 validation repertoires. For most TCR sequences rarity was the rule, although some public TCRs occurred in many donors. Associated with cytomegalovirus, according to the listing, were around 170 TCR beta chains.

Per germline, CDR1 KGHSH and CDR2 LQKENI. Trimming took 3 bases from V and 3 from J; bases not matched to a gene: 4. This CDR3 has 14 residues. This TCR was recovered from a human donor in good health. Sequenced material: PBMCs. V gene TRBV18 combines with J gene TRBJ1-2; 7 bases match TRBD1. The CDR3 DNA sequence: TGTGCCAGCTCACCCGGACAGGCGGACTATGGCTACACCTTC. Residues: CASSPGQADYGYTF.